Below, 5 T cell receptor beta chains from the same sample are listed, as sequenced in a study of T cells in Graves' hyperthyroidism and ophthalmopathy. Amplified TCR beta CDR3 regions came from RNA transcripts. In the first-round RT-PCR of the TCR CDR3, the HTBI primer set was used. TCRdb independently ran MiXCR on the multiplex PCR reads; one entry per CDR3 protein. In the table there are nearly 750,000 distinct CDR3 sequences, about a third of which are singletons. The sample consisted of blood. The receptors come from a woman aged 35 to 49 with Graves' hyperthyroidism.

The CDR3 DNA reads TGTGCCAGTAGTCAACGACAGGTTTCCACGTATGGCTACACCTTC. The encoded protein is CASSQRQVSTYGYTF. V gene TRBV19 combines with J gene TRBJ1-2, with a possible D match to TRBD1 (6 bases). The CDR3 is 15 residues long. Germline V gene sequence: CDR1 LNHDA, CDR2 SQIVND (reference sequence). Trimming pared 5 bases from V and 5 bases from J, leaving 18 bases between. Combining the CDR3 with reference TRBV19 and TRBJ1-2 gives the whole variable domain DGGITQSPKYLFRKEGQNVTLSCEQNLNHDAMYWYRQDPGQGLRLIYYSQIVNDFQKGDIAEGYSVSREKKESFPLTVTSAQKNPTAFYLCASSQRQVSTYGYTFGSGTRLTVV.

This clonotype was counted many times. The chain uses TRBV12-3 or TRBV12-4 and TRBJ1-1; D is possibly TRBD1 (6 bases). The CDR3 has 15 residues. V was pared by 6 bases and J by 2 bases, with 16 bases between. The CDR3 nucleotides are TGTGCCAGCAGACACTTACAGGGAACAAACACTGAAGCTTTCTTT. Translation: CASRHLQGTNTEAFF.

In DNA, the CDR3 is TGTGCCAGCAGCTTAGCCGGGACCTCTGGAAACACCATATATTTT. It is translated as CASSLAGTSGNTIYF. The J gene is TRBJ1-3, the V gene TRBV7-8; a weak D match, TRBD1 (5 bases). Trimming stripped 0 bases from V and 0 bases from J, with 6 bases between. This CDR3 region has 15 residues. Per germline, CDR1 SGHVS and CDR2 FQNEAQ. Together with reference TRBV7-8 and TRBJ1-3, the CDR3 gives the full variable domain: GAGVSQSPRYKVAKRGQDVALRCDPISGHVSLFWYQQALGQGPEFLTYFQNEAQLDKSGLPSDRFFAERPEGSVSTLKIQRTQQEDSAVYLCASSLAGTSGNTIYFGEGSWLTVV.

The chain joins TRBV7-2 to TRBJ2-3; TRBD1 agrees at 8 bases. Germline V gene sequence: CDR1 SGHTA, CDR2 FQGNSA. V trimming: 10 bases; J trimming: 2 bases; junction bases outside the gene matches: 5. CDR3 length: 13 residues. CDR3 nucleotide sequence: TGTGCCACCGACAGGGGCGCCACAGATACGCAGTATTTT. Amino acids: CATDRGATDTQYF.

Here the CDR3 reads CASSYFIVVRGGADTEAFF. DNA for the CDR3: TGTGCCAGCAGTTACTTTATCGTGGTCCGAGGGGGGGCAGACACTGAAGCTTTCTTT. The J gene is TRBJ1-1, the V gene TRBV6-2 or TRBV6-3, with a weak D call TRBD1 (6 bases). The V end lost 1 base, the J end lost 3 bases, and 24 bases lay between the germline ends. The CDR3 is 19 amino acids. The germline gives CDR1 MNHEY, CDR2 SVGEGT.